Below, 24 T cell receptor beta chains from the same sample are listed, as sequenced in a study of Graves' ophthalmopathy and Graves' hyperthyroidism. Amplification of the TCR beta CDR3 regions used RNA transcripts (as template). HTBI-primed first-round RT-PCR preceded second-round multiplex PCR. In TCRdb, the multiplex PCR reads were re-called with MiXCR into one record per CDR3 protein. Counted here are under 60,000 distinct CDR3 sequences, under 55% occurring once; the ten biggest clones make up 4.5% to 5%. Specimen: peripheral blood. The receptors here all came from an adult woman with Graves' ophthalmopathy.

The chain carries TRBV7-9 and TRBJ1-6; 12 bases are a match to TRBD1. Losses at the gene ends were 3 bases for V and 10 bases for J; bases not matched to a gene: 7. The CDR3 sequence is 16 residues long. Germline-derived CDR1 and CDR2 are SEHNR and FQNEAQ (reference sequence). CDR3 DNA sequence: TGTGCCAGCAGCTTGGGTGGGGGACAGGGGGCATCACCCCTCCACTTT. Translation gives CASSLGGGQGASPLHF.

The chain recombines TRBV19 with TRBJ2-7, with TRBD1 matching over 8 bases. CDR3 length: 15 residues. Germline V gene data show CDR1 as LNHDA and CDR2 as SQIVND (reference sequence). V gave up 4 bases and J gave up 3 bases; unmatched junction bases: 8. CDR3 in amino acids: CASSRLGQGFYEQYF. For the CDR3, the DNA is TGTGCCAGTAGTAGACTCGGACAGGGCTTCTACGAGCAGTACTTC.

This clonotype was seen at least ten times. The CDR3 region is CASSPGQAVGEQYF. The CDR3 region has the DNA TGTGCCAGCAGCCCCGGGCAGGCGGTGGGAGAGCAGTACTTC. V and J are TRBV12-3 or TRBV12-4 and TRBJ2-7, with unresolved D. The CDR3 length is 14 residues. V was cut by 6 bases and J by 7 bases, with 19 bases left in between.

This chain connects TRBV20-1 to TRBJ2-5, with TRBD1 matching over 7 bases. The length of the CDR3 is 16 residues. Germline V lookup: CDR1 DFQATT, CDR2 SNEGSKA (reference sequence). The J segment lost 4 bases and the V segment lost 6 bases, leaving 17 bases of the junction unmatched. CDR3 DNA sequence: TGCAGTGCCGCACTAACAGGGGCGGGCCCCACAGAGACCCAGTACTTC. This gives the protein CSAALTGAGPTETQYF.

Many counts were recorded for this clonotype. The chain recombines TRBV5-1 with TRBJ2-1; 7 bases are a match to TRBD2. J was trimmed by 3 bases and V by 1 base; bases with no gene match: 1. The length of the CDR3 is 14 residues. Per the germline V gene, CDR1 is SGHRS and CDR2 is YFSETQ. CDR3 nucleotide sequence: TGCGCCAGCAGCTTGACGGGGGGCTACAATGAGCAGTTCTTC. Translation gives CASSLTGGYNEQFF.

Points on this clonotype: One end of the junction varies from germline; a read error may be responsible. The CDR3 DNA is TGTACCAGCAGTTACAGGGGGACCGAAGCTTTCTTT. Translated: CTSSYRGTEAFF. V gene TRBV6-5 combines with J gene TRBJ1-1; TRBD1 matches at 8 bases. The CDR3 consists of 12 residues. CDR1 and CDR2 from the germline V gene are MNHEY and SVGAGI.

The chain links TRBV20-1 to TRBJ2-3; perhaps TRBD1 as D (6 bases). Germline V gives CDR1 DFQATT, CDR2 SNEGSKA (reference sequence). The CDR3 is 17 residues long. The germline V and J ends were trimmed by 0 bases and 7 bases, with 23 bases remaining between them. CDR3 sequence reads: CSARDGNRDTFPYTQYF. CDR3 DNA sequence: TGCAGTGCTAGAGATGGGAACAGGGATACCTTCCCCTATACGCAGTATTTT.

In its sample, this clonotype was seen many times. The J gene is TRBJ1-1, the V gene TRBV5-1, with 9 bases that match TRBD1. CDR1 SGHRS and CDR2 YFSETQ come from the germline V gene. This CDR3 contains 13 residues. J was trimmed by 4 bases and V by 8 bases; bases with no gene match: 6. CDR3 sequence reads: CASKGQGSTEAFF. The CDR3 DNA follows: TGCGCCAGTAAAGGACAGGGGAGCACTGAAGCTTTCTTT.

The chain has TRBV28 and TRBJ2-3; D remains unclear. The CDR3 runs to 17 residues. The V gene's germline CDR1 is MDHEN and CDR2 SYDVKM. V was trimmed by 1 base and J by 1 base, leaving 15 bases between them. The CDR3 coding sequence is TGTGCCAGCAGTTTATCACTGCGGAGATTCCGCACAGATACGCAGTATTTT. This sequence encodes CASSLSLRRFRTDTQYF.

This clonotype occurred many times. The chain recombines TRBV28 with TRBJ1-6; D gene ambiguous. Germline V CDR1 and CDR2: MDHEN, SYDVKM. V was shortened by 2 bases and J by 0 bases, with 2 bases between the two germline ends. The CDR3 runs to 14 residues. The CDR3 reads CASSLHSYNSPLHF. The DNA for the CDR3 is TGTGCCAGCAGTTTACACTCCTATAATTCACCCCTCCACTTT.

Notes on this clonotype: The junction does not match germline at one end; this may be a read error. The rearrangement links TRBV27 to TRBJ2-3; maybe TRBD1 (5 bases). The CDR3 is 13 residues long. Germline V gives CDR1 MNHEY, CDR2 SMNVEV (reference sequence). The DNA for the CDR3 is TGTGGCAGCAGTCTCATCTTCACAGGTACGCAGTATTTT. Translation gives CGSSLIFTGTQYF.

In its sample, this clonotype was seen many times. This chain joins TRBV20-1 and TRBJ2-3; no clear D gene. Trimming removed 5 bases from V and 0 bases from J, with 15 bases in between. Per germline, CDR1 DFQATT and CDR2 SNEGSKA (reference sequence). The CDR3 contains 15 residues. Here the CDR3 reads CSAPSPGPSTDTQYF. CDR3 sequence (DNA): TGCAGTGCTCCATCCCCGGGCCCAAGCACAGATACGCAGTATTTT.

This clonotype was seen a few times. No conserved phenylalanine or tryptophan is present at the end of the CDR3, so a read error is the likely explanation. The DNA is left out, because the CDR3 cannot be placed on it with certainty; the CDR3 is given as TCRdb lists it. V usage is TRBV7-3 and J usage is TRBJ2-5; the table's D call, TRBD2, was not checked against the DNA. The CDR3 is 9 amino acids in total, end residues counted. CDR1 is SGHTA and CDR2 is FQGTGA in the germline V gene. The CDR3 sequence is CASSLNLAG.

This clonotype was observed a handful of times. The genes are TRBV30 and TRBJ1-3, with unresolved D. The V and J ends lost 2 bases and 0 bases respectively, with 8 bases between them. Germline V CDR1 and CDR2: GTSNPN, SVGIG (reference sequence). This CDR3 has 14 amino acids. This CDR3 reads CAWSFGNSGNTIYF. The DNA of the CDR3 is TGTGCCTGGAGTTTCGGAAACTCTGGAAACACCATATATTTT.

This chain joins TRBV20-1 and TRBJ1-1; the match to TRBD1 covers 7 bases. Germline V gives CDR1 DFQATT, CDR2 SNEGSKA (reference sequence). The J segment lost 0 bases and the V segment lost 6 bases, leaving 4 bases of the junction unmatched. The CDR3 covers 13 residues. The CDR3 loop is CSADRLMNTEAFF. CDR3 nucleotides: TGCAGTGCGGACAGGCTCATGAACACTGAAGCTTTCTTT.

The gene calls are TRBV24-1 and TRBJ1-1; no clear D. The CDR3 spans 13 residues. The ends were cut back, 3 bases at V and 1 base at J, with 5 bases in the middle. Germline assignment: CDR1 KGHDR and CDR2 SFDVKD. The CDR3 nucleotides are TGTGCCACCAGTGATGGAGGGAACACTGAAGCTTTCTTT. It encodes CATSDGGNTEAFF.

As for this clonotype: Germline is not matched at one junction end, which may reflect a read error. The genes are TRBV6-4 and TRBJ1-1; D is undetermined. From germline, CDR1 is MRHNA and CDR2 SNTAGT. The CDR3 has 13 residues. The CDR3 DNA reads as TGTACCAGCAGCCAGGTCGGGAACACTGAAGCTTTCTTT. Protein: CTSSQVGNTEAFF.

This clonotype has a count of ten or more. This chain links TRBV19 with TRBJ1-3; the D gene is possibly TRBD1 (5 bases). Per germline, CDR1 LNHDA and CDR2 SQIVND (reference sequence). The CDR3 contains 14 residues. The V gene lost 3 bases and the J gene lost 0 bases, with 6 bases spanning the gap. CDR3 sequence reads: CASSMGLSGNTIYF. CDR3 nucleotides: TGTGCCAGTAGTATGGGGCTCTCTGGAAACACCATATATTTT.

The chain links TRBV12-3 or TRBV12-4 to TRBJ2-7, with 7 bases matching TRBD2. Germline trimming cut 9 bases from V and 3 bases from J; bases unmatched to any gene: 14. The length of the CDR3 is 15 residues. The CDR3 DNA sequence: TGTGCCAGGCTAGAGGGCGGGAGACCGAACTACGAGCAGTACTTC. Residues: CARLEGGRPNYEQYF.

The chain links TRBV7-8 to TRBJ1-5; 9 bases are a match to TRBD1. The J segment lost 7 bases and the V segment lost 5 bases, leaving 6 bases of the junction unmatched. CDR1 and CDR2 from the germline V gene are SGHVS and FQNEAQ. The CDR3 runs 14 residues. CDR3 DNA sequence: TGTGCCAGCAGCCCACGGACAGGGGACCAGCCCCAGCATTTT. Translation: CASSPRTGDQPQHF.

The chain has TRBV6-6 and TRBJ2-7; 13 bases match TRBD2. In germline, CDR1 is MNHNY, CDR2 SVGAGI (reference sequence). The CDR3 extends over 17 amino acids. The trim removed 5 bases at V and 5 bases at J, leaving 12 bases unmatched. CDR3 in amino acids: CASSPLTSGGPGHEQYF. CDR3 sequence (DNA): TGTGCCAGCAGTCCTTTGACTAGCGGGGGGCCTGGGCACGAGCAGTACTTC.

The J gene is TRBJ2-2, the V gene TRBV5-4, with TRBD2 as a possible D gene (5 bases). The length of the CDR3 is 14 residues. Germline CDR1 is SGHNT and CDR2 is YYREEE (reference sequence). V was trimmed by 5 bases and J by 0 bases, leaving 8 bases between them. CDR3 DNA sequence: TGTGCCAGCAGTCCCGGGACGAACACCGGGGAGCTGTTTTTT. Translated, it gives CASSPGTNTGELFF.

The chain carries TRBV5-4 and TRBJ2-7, with 10 bases matching TRBD2. Unmatched junction bases numbered 11, after V lost 5 bases and J lost 6 bases. Germline loops: CDR1 SGHNT, CDR2 YYREEE (reference sequence). The CDR3 contains 15 residues. CDR3 residues: CASSLPTSGLAEQYF. CDR3 in DNA: TGTGCCAGCAGTCTGCCGACTAGCGGGTTGGCCGAGCAGTACTTC.

A remark on this clonotype: Germline and junction disagree at one end, which may indicate a read error. The chain links TRBV28 to TRBJ2-7; D is perhaps TRBD2 (5 bases). Germline loops: CDR1 MDHEN, CDR2 SYDVKM. This CDR3 has 13 amino acids. In nucleotides, the CDR3 is TGTGCCTGCAGCGCATCGAGGGCGGCCGAGCAGTACTTC. As protein: CACSASRAAEQYF.